This T cell receptor (beta chain) originates from a study of CD8+CD57+ T cells in acquired aplastic anemia. Study results and limitations: Over 25 CD8+ CDR3 sequences occurred in both the patients and the controls.

On this clonotype itself: Its antigen is still unknown.

An expansion of CD8+CD57+ cells by flow cytometry had been shown in patients chosen for sequencing. TCR beta VDJ and CDR3 profiles were obtained from a genomic DNA template. MiXCR, run by TCRdb on the reads, gives a single entry per CDR3 protein. The sample consists of 200,000 or so distinct CDR3 sequences, 50% to 70% of them appearing once. The CDR3 covers 15 residues. Germline CDR1 and CDR2: DFQATT and SNEGSKA (reference sequence). Deletions cut 6 bases from V and 5 bases from J, with 22 bases between. Specimen: sorted CD4+, CD8+, or CD8+CD57+ T cells (not recorded which) from PBMCs. This TCR was recovered from a human donor with aplastic anemia. The chain combines TRBV20-1 with TRBJ2-5; D uncertain. The CDR3 region is CSALPLRAQGETQYF. CDR3 sequence (DNA): TGCAGTGCCCTGCCCCTCCGGGCCCAAGGGGAGACCCAGTACTTC.